This T cell receptor (beta chain) was captured by sequencing in a study of T-cell reconstitution after alpha-beta-depleted transplantation in children. General study results and limits: Diversity and T-cell counts at one year after transplant derived mostly from new T cells. About two months after transplant, alpha-beta T cells reportedly came from several hundred expanded graft clones.

Using unique molecular identifiers, the investigators prepared the TCRbeta library. TCRdb redid the calling of the PCR reads with MiXCR, one entry per CDR3 protein. This sample has about 110,000 distinct CDR3 sequences, with approximately 6% found just once. This CDR3 spans 13 amino acids. CDR1 and CDR2 from the germline V gene are MNHEY and SMNVEV (reference sequence). V lost 8 bases to trimming and J lost 5 bases, with 16 bases between them. This clonotype was detected a few times. Its antigen is not known. This sequence was found in a male patient between 2 and 9 years old who had a stem cell transplant for acute lymphoblastic leukemia, so the T cells may come from the graft donor. Sample: PBMCs, mostly from graft donor cells, taken 360 days after TCRalphabeta/CD19-depleted stem cell transplant. The chain employs TRBV27 and TRBJ2-7, with D tentatively TRBD1 (6 bases). The CDR3 region has the DNA TGTGCCAGCGGAACAGGGTCAGGGCACGAGCAGTACTTC. This encodes CASGTGSGHEQYF.